The 2 T cell receptor beta chains below come from one sample, sequenced in a study of blood T cell repertoires in COVID-19. Profiled with immunoSEQ multiplex PCR; TCRdb holds only in-frame clones, not every one. The table lists 150,000 to 200,000 clones, around 73% of them singletons. The sequenced material came from PBMCs or T cells enriched from blood (not recorded which). These receptors were collected from a woman between 45 and 65 years old who had recovered from COVID-19.

This chain joins TRBV16 and TRBJ1-2; tentative D call: TRBD1 (6 bases). Trimming stripped 1 base from V and 8 bases from J, with 14 bases between. This CDR3 region has 14 residues. The germline V gene encodes CDR1 KGHSY and CDR2 FQNENV. The CDR3 bases are TGTGCCAGCAGCCAATGGCCAGGGGTAAGCGGCTACACCTTC. Translation: CASSQWPGVSGYTF.

This rearrangement joins TRBV9 to TRBJ1-6, with 8 nucleotides matching TRBD1. CDR3 size: 18 residues. Germline CDR1 reads SGDLS; CDR2 reads YYNGEE. The V gene end was trimmed by 0 bases and the J gene end by 11 bases; junction bases not matched to a gene: 16. Here the CDR3 DNA reads TGTGCCAGCAGCGTAGGAGACCCGACCGGGACAGGAGTCCCACCCCTCCACTTT. This gives the protein CASSVGDPTGTGVPPLHF.